The clone carrying this T cell receptor (beta chain) has just a few counts. The germline gene is not matched at one end of the junction; a read error may be the cause. TCRdb re-called the 5' RACE reads with MiXCR, one entry per CDR3 protein. The profile covers under 300,000 distinct CDR3 sequences, with roughly 13% appearing a single time and roughly 4.2% taken by the ten largest. These data are taken from a study of identical twins. This CDR3 has 14 amino acids. Germline CDR1 reads SQVTM; CDR2 reads ANQGSEA. The same specimen was also included in a second study, on yellow fever vaccine responses in identical twins.

This TCR derives from a woman younger than 30 in good health. The chain combines TRBV29-1 with TRBJ2-7; 12 nucleotides line up with TRBD2. What was sequenced was memory (CD45RO+) T cells sorted from blood. The CDR3 loop is CSFERLAGVYEQYF. CDR3 DNA: TGCAGCTTTGAAAGACTAGCGGGAGTCTACGAGCAGTACTTC.